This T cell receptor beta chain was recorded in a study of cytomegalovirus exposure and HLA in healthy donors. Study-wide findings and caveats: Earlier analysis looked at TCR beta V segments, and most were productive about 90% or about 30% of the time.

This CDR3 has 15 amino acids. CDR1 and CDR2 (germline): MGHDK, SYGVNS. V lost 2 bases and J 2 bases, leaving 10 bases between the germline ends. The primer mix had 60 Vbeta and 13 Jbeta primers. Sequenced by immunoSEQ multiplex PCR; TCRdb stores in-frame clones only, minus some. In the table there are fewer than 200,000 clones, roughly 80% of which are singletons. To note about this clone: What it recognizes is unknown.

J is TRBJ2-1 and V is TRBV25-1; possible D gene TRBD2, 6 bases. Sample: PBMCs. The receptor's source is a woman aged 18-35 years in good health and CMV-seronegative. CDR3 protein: CASSEVGGTYNEQFF. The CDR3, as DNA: TGTGCCAGCAGTGAAGTCGGGGGAACCTACAATGAGCAGTTCTTC.